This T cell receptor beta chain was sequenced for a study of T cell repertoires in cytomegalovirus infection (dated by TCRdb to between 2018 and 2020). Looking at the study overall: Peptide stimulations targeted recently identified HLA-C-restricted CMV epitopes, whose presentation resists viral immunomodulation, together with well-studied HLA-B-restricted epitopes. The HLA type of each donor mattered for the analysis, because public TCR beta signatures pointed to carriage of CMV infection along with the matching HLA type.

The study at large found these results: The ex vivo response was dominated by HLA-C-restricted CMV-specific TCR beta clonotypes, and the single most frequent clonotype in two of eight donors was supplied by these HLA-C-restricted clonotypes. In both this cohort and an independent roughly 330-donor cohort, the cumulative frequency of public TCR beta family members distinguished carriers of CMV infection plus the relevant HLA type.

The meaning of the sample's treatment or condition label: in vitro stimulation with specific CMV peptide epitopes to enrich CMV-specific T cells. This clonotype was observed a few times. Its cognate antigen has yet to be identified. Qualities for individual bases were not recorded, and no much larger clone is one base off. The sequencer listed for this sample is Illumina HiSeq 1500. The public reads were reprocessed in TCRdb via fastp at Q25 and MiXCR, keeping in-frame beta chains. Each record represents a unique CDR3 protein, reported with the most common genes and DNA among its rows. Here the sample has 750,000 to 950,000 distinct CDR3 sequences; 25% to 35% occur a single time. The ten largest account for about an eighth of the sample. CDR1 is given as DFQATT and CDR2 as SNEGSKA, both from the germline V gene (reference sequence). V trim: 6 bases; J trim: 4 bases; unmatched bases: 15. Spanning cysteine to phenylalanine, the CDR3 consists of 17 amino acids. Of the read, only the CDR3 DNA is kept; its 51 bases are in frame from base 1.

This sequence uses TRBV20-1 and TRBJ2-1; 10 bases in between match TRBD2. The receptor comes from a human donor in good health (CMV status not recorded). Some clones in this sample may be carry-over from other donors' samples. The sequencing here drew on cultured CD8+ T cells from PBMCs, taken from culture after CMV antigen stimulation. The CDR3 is CSASPISGGAAYNEQFF. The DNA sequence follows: TGCAGTGCCAGCCCTATAAGCGGGGGGGCCGCATACAATGAGCAGTTCTTC.